Described below is a single TCR beta chain sequence and its context. MiXCR, run by TCRdb on the 5' RACE reads, gives a single entry per CDR3 protein. The table records 35,000 to 40,000 distinct CDR3 sequences, roughly 6% of them present only once. The sample originates from a study of early T cells in non-severe SARS-CoV-2 infection. V lost 3 bases, J lost 0 bases, and 9 bases lay in between. Germline V gives CDR1 SQVTM, CDR2 ANQGSEA. This CDR3 has 14 residues. V is TRBV29-1 and J is TRBJ1-3; D gene ambiguous. The sequence was obtained from an adult who was a healthcare worker with PCR-confirmed SARS-CoV-2 infection or an uninfected control (not recorded which). Sample: whole blood. The CDR3 coding sequence is TGCAGCGTTGACGGCGGGAGCTCTGGAAACACCATATATTTT. Translation: CSVDGGSSGNTIYF.